This T cell receptor beta chain was captured in a study of blood T cell repertoires in COVID-19. Study-wide context: T cells, B-cell-depleted T cells, or PBMCs provided the cDNA or gDNA that served as material.

Across 20 to 25 US areas, participants ranged in age from about 18 to 90 years. All recovered Cohort 3 donors got two negative PCRs, got clearance, or saw symptom resolution. V lost 5 bases and J lost 7, with 12 bases in between. CDR3 size: 13 residues. Germline CDR1 and CDR2: MDHEN and SYDVKM. Original processing methods: Reference gene primer amplification gave estimated nucleated cell counts. Clones were sequenced by immunoSEQ multiplex PCR, and TCRdb holds only the in-frame ones, with some missing. The D gene and trimming were derived from the DNA, and the V and J assignments and clone size from that table. In the table there are fewer than 500,000 clones, about nine tenths of which are singletons.

V gene TRBV28 combines with J gene TRBJ2-1, with unresolved D. This clonotype originated in a woman aged 18-29 years who had recovered from COVID-19. The sample was PBMCs or T cells enriched from blood (not recorded which). The CDR3, as DNA: TGTGCCAGCAGTCGTCCTAGGAAGAATGAGCAGTTCTTC. It translates to CASSRPRKNEQFF.